Each of the 31 T cell receptor beta chains below was sequenced from the same sample in a study of blood T cell repertoires in COVID-19. Sequenced by immunoSEQ multiplex PCR; TCRdb stores in-frame clones only, minus some. The sample contains approximately 100,000 clones, around 81% of which appear only once. The sample consisted of peripheral blood. The receptors were gathered from a human donor in a cohort sampled during active COVID-19.

The J gene is TRBJ1-2, the V gene TRBV4-3; possible D gene TRBD1, 6 bases. CDR3 size: 16 residues. CDR1 is LGHNA, CDR2 YSLEER, per germline. The germline V and J ends were trimmed by 1 base and 7 bases, with 19 bases remaining between them. The CDR3 nucleotides read TGCGCCAGCAGCCAAGGAATCGCAGGGGTAATTAGTGGCTACACCTTC. Encoded protein: CASSQGIAGVISGYTF.

This clone appeared once. The V gene is TRBV6-5, the J gene TRBJ2-7, with D perhaps TRBD2 (6 bases). V dropped 2 bases and J dropped 2 bases, with 13 bases sitting between them. Per the germline V gene, CDR1 is MNHEY and CDR2 is SVGAGI. The CDR3 covers 15 residues. CDR3 region: CASSYGSGGTYEQYF. Here the CDR3 DNA reads TGTGCCAGCAGTTACGGTTCAGGCGGGACCTACGAGCAGTACTTC.

This clone was picked up a small number of times. The gene calls are TRBV2 and TRBJ2-2; D unresolved. Trimming removed 3 bases from V and 6 bases from J, with 20 bases in between. The length of the CDR3 is 17 residues. CDR1 and CDR2 (germline): SNHLY, FYNNEI. The CDR3 DNA reads as TGTGCCAGCAGTGACCGTAAGCTGAGTACTCTGCCCGGGGAGCTGTTTTTT. Amino acid sequence: CASSDRKLSTLPGELFF.

This rearrangement joins TRBV14 to TRBJ2-1; 8 positions match TRBD2. The ends lost 0 bases at V and 7 bases at J; junction bases unmatched: 8. This CDR3 is built from 16 residues. CDR1 is SGHDN, CDR2 FVKESK, per germline. In DNA, the CDR3 is TGTGCCAGCAGCCAAGATCGAGTACTAGCGGAAAATGAGCAGTTCTTC. Its protein product is CASSQDRVLAENEQFF. Using reference TRBV14 and TRBJ2-1 for the parts outside the CDR3, the full variable domain is EAGVTQFPSHSVIEKGQTVTLRCDPISGHDNLYWYRRVMGKEIKFLLHFVKESKQDESGMPNNRFLAERTGGTYSTLKVQPAELEDSGVYFCASSQDRVLAENEQFFGPGTRLTVL.

The chain links TRBV7-3 to TRBJ1-6; TRBD1 matches at 7 bases. Unmatched junction bases numbered 5, after V lost 5 bases and J lost 7 bases. CDR3 size: 14 residues. Germline CDR1 SGHTA, CDR2 FQGTGA. The CDR3 is CASSNPGQNSPLHF. The CDR3 region has the DNA TGTGCCAGCAGCAATCCGGGACAGAATTCACCCCTCCACTTT. Supplemented by reference TRBV7-3 and TRBJ1-6, the full variable domain reads GAGVSQTPSNKVTEKGKYVELRCDPISGHTALYWYRQSLGQGPEFLIYFQGTGAADDSGLPNDRFFAVRPEGSVSTLKIQRTERGDSAVYLCASSNPGQNSPLHFGNGTRLTVT.

The V and J genes are TRBV5-4 and TRBJ2-1, with TRBD1 matching over 9 bases. V dropped 4 bases and J dropped 7; count of bases not matched to a gene: 12. The CDR3 runs 16 residues. Germline CDR1 reads SGHNT; CDR2 reads YYREEE (reference sequence). DNA of the CDR3: TGTGCCAGCAGCCCCTGGACAGGGGTTAGTAGGAATGAGCAGTTCTTC. It is translated as CASSPWTGVSRNEQFF.

The chain is built from TRBV7-9 and TRBJ1-2; possibly TRBD1 for D (6 bases). This CDR3 contains 15 residues. Germline lookup yields CDR1 SEHNR and CDR2 FQNEAQ (reference sequence). Between the trimmed V and J ends, which lost 1 base and 2 bases, there was a span of 11 bases. The CDR3 DNA follows: TGTGCCAGCAGCTTAGAAAACAGGGTAAACTATGGCTACACCTTC. Protein: CASSLENRVNYGYTF.

The chain carries TRBV5-4 and TRBJ2-7; TRBD2 aligns across 10 bases. Germline V CDR1 and CDR2: SGHNT, YYREEE (reference sequence). V shed 0 bases, J shed 4 bases, and the junction held 7 bases outside the gene matches. The CDR3 length is 16 residues. CDR3 sequence reads: CASSLEKTSGSYEQYF. The CDR3 DNA sequence: TGTGCCAGCAGCTTGGAAAAGACTAGCGGGTCTTACGAGCAGTACTTC.

The genes are TRBV15 and TRBJ2-7; D unresolved. CDR1 is LNHNV, CDR2 YYDKDF, per germline (reference sequence). The CDR3 contains 14 residues. Trimming left V 6 bases short and J 3 bases short, with 15 bases between. The chain's CDR3 is CATRHQAGNYEQYF. The CDR3 nucleotides read TGTGCCACCAGACACCAGGCAGGAAACTACGAGCAGTACTTC.

V usage is TRBV6-5 and J usage is TRBJ2-7; 8 nucleotides align to TRBD2. J was trimmed by 4 bases and V by 5 bases; bases with no gene match: 10. Germline V gives CDR1 MNHEY, CDR2 SVGAGI. The CDR3 length is 15 residues. The CDR3 region is CASSPGGFFQYEQYF. The CDR3 DNA sequence: TGTGCCAGCAGTCCGGGAGGGTTTTTCCAGTACGAGCAGTACTTC.

This clone was seen only once. The chain links TRBV7-9 to TRBJ2-7; 8 nucleotides match TRBD1. J gave up 0 bases and V 5 bases, and 3 bases lay outside the gene matches. The CDR3 is made up of 14 amino acids. Germline V gene data show CDR1 as SEHNR and CDR2 as FQNEAQ (reference sequence). CDR3 in amino acids: CASSGTGVSYEQYF. The CDR3 nucleotides are TGTGCCAGCAGCGGGACAGGTGTCTCCTACGAGCAGTACTTC.

This sequence joins TRBV13 and TRBJ2-3; TRBD1 is a possible D gene (5 bases). Germline CDR1 and CDR2: PRHDT and FYEKMQ (reference sequence). Deletions cut 5 bases from V and 2 bases from J, with 17 bases between. The CDR3 has 16 residues. The CDR3 loop is CASSPGAYLFTDTQYF. In DNA form, the CDR3 reads TGTGCCAGCAGCCCTGGGGCCTACTTATTCACAGATACGCAGTATTTT.

This clone was recorded a few times. The chain employs TRBV7-9 and TRBJ2-2; TRBD2 matches 8 bases. V lost 2 bases, J lost 0 bases, and 5 bases stayed unmatched. Per the germline V gene, CDR1 is SEHNR and CDR2 is FQNEAQ (reference sequence). The CDR3 has 17 amino acids. The CDR3 is CASSLLEGLANTGELFF. CDR3 coding DNA: TGTGCCAGCAGCTTACTGGAGGGACTAGCGAACACCGGGGAGCTGTTTTTT.

The chain employs TRBV28 and TRBJ2-1; TRBD2 agrees at 10 bases. Germline CDR1 and CDR2: MDHEN and SYDVKM. The V and J ends lost 4 bases and 1 base, in that order; junction bases with no gene match: 7. The CDR3 is 17 residues long. CDR3 DNA: TGTGCCAGCAGTTCCGAACTAGCGGGACCTTCCTACAATGAGCAGTTCTTC. Amino acid sequence: CASSSELAGPSYNEQFF.

The DNA of the CDR3 is TGTGCCAGTAGGAGCTCTCCAATAAGACAGCTGAATCAGCCCCAGCATTTT. This codes for CASRSSPIRQLNQPQHF. This rearrangement joins TRBV19 to TRBJ1-5; tentatively, D is TRBD1 (5 bases). The germline V and J ends were trimmed by 6 bases and 4 bases, with 22 bases remaining between them. Germline V gene sequence: CDR1 LNHDA, CDR2 SQIVND (reference sequence). This CDR3 region has 17 residues.

The chain combines TRBV1 with TRBJ2-7; the table's D call, TRBD1, was not checked against the DNA. TRBV1 is a listed pseudogene. The CDR3 spans 12 residues. The CDR3 protein is CTSSPKNYEQYF. The CDR3, as DNA: TGCACCAGCAGCCCCAAAAACTACGAGCAGTACTTC.

The CDR3 loop is CASSTGPNSPLHF. CDR3 nucleotide sequence: TGTGCCAGCAGCACAGGGCCGAATTCACCCCTCCACTTT. V gene TRBV6-2 or TRBV6-3 combines with J gene TRBJ1-6; tentatively, D is TRBD1 (6 bases). This CDR3 region has 13 residues. The V gene's germline CDR1 is MNHEY and CDR2 SVGEGT. Trimming pared 6 bases from V and 7 bases from J, leaving 10 bases between.

The chain carries TRBV30 and TRBJ1-4, with 7 bases aligning to TRBD1. This CDR3 comprises 12 residues. Looked up from germline, CDR1 is GTSNPN and CDR2 is SVGIG (reference sequence). With V trimmed by 7 bases and J by 7 bases, 6 bases remained unmatched. CDR3 nucleotides: TGTGCCTATGAGACAGGGAGTGAAAAACTGTTTTTT. Encoded protein: CAYETGSEKLFF. The entire variable domain, with the rest obtained from reference TRBV30 and TRBJ1-4, is as follows: SQTIHQWPATLVQPVGSPLSLECTVEGTSNPNLYWYRQAAGRGLQLLFYSVGIGQISSEVPQNLSASRPQDRQFILSSKKLLLSDSGFYLCAYETGSEKLFFGSGTQLSVL.

This clone was seen once. The genes are TRBV6-6 and TRBJ1-6; tentatively, D is TRBD1 (6 bases). From germline, CDR1 is MNHNY and CDR2 SVGAGI (reference sequence). The CDR3 contains 14 residues. Trimming cost V 4 bases and J 10 bases, with 14 bases left between them. CDR3 region: CASSSVTGGSPLHF. In DNA, the CDR3 is TGTGCCAGCAGTTCCGTGACGGGGGGCTCACCCCTCCACTTT.

This clone was seen more than once but under ten times. The chain joins TRBV28 to TRBJ1-6; 9 bases align to TRBD1. CDR3 length: 16 amino acids. The germline V gene encodes CDR1 MDHEN and CDR2 SYDVKM. V lost 5 bases and J lost 4; bases outside the gene matches: 6. Written as DNA, the CDR3 is TGTGCCAGCAGTGGGGACAGGGCCTCATATAATTCACCCCTCCACTTT. Translation: CASSGDRASYNSPLHF.

The CDR3 loop is CASSFRDRGVNTEAFF. The CDR3 bases are TGTGCCAGCAGTTTCCGGGACAGGGGTGTGAACACTGAAGCTTTCTTT. The genes are TRBV6-5 and TRBJ1-1, with TRBD1 matching 10 bases. Germline trimming cut 4 bases from V and 0 bases from J; bases unmatched to any gene: 5. CDR1 is MNHEY and CDR2 is SVGAGI in the germline V gene. The CDR3 has 16 residues.

The chain couples TRBV11-2 to TRBJ2-1; D is perhaps TRBD2 (6 bases). CDR1 is SGHAT and CDR2 is FQNNGV in the germline V gene. CDR3 length: 16 residues. Trimming stripped 4 bases from V and 6 bases from J, with 19 bases between. The CDR3 DNA sequence: TGTGCCAGCAGCTCACTAGCAGTCGAAGCGGTCAATGAGCAGTTCTTC. Translation: CASSSLAVEAVNEQFF.

The rearrangement links TRBV7-6 to TRBJ1-6; 12 bases match TRBD1. The CDR3 contains 16 residues. The germline CDR1 and CDR2 sequences are SGHVS and FNYEAQ. The V and J ends lost 0 bases and 9 bases, in that order; junction bases with no gene match: 3. The CDR3 nucleotides read TGTGCCAGCAGCTTAGCGGGGACAGGGGGCACTTCACCCCTCCACTTT. Encoded protein: CASSLAGTGGTSPLHF.

The chain joins TRBV20-1 to TRBJ2-1, with TRBD2 matching 7 bases. In germline, CDR1 is DFQATT, CDR2 SNEGSKA (reference sequence). The CDR3 length is 15 residues. V was clipped by 3 bases and J by 1 base; unmatched bases: 6. CDR3 sequence (DNA): TGCAGTGCTAGTGAGCGGGGCAATTCCTACAATGAGCAGTTCTTC. It encodes CSASERGNSYNEQFF.

This clone was seen once. The rearrangement links TRBV29-1 to TRBJ1-5; weak D call: TRBD1 (5 bases). This CDR3 contains 13 residues. Trimming stripped 7 bases from V and 0 bases from J, with 10 bases between. Germline CDR1 and CDR2: SQVTM and ANQGSEA. This chain's CDR3 is CSAARDSNQPQHF. The CDR3, as DNA: TGCAGCGCTGCCAGGGATAGCAATCAGCCCCAGCATTTT.

The genes are TRBV19 and TRBJ2-3, with 13 nucleotides matching TRBD2. The CDR3 is 18 residues long. V was pared by 4 bases and J by 3 bases, with 10 bases of the junction left unmatched. Per the germline V gene, CDR1 is LNHDA and CDR2 is SQIVND (reference sequence). The CDR3 region has the DNA TGTGCCAGTAGTAACCGACTAGCGGGAGGACCTTTGACAGATACGCAGTATTTT. The encoded protein is CASSNRLAGGPLTDTQYF.

The chain uses TRBV4-2 and TRBJ2-1, with 7 bases identical to TRBD2. The CDR3 contains 15 residues. The V and J ends lost 1 base and 6 bases, in that order; junction bases with no gene match: 6. Germline V gene lookup returns CDR1 LGHNA and CDR2 YNFKEQ. CDR3 protein: CASSQVTGGGNEQFF. The CDR3 nucleotides are TGTGCCAGCAGCCAAGTGACGGGAGGTGGCAATGAGCAGTTCTTC.

The genes are TRBV28 and TRBJ1-1; TRBD1 aligns across 7 bases. Germline-derived CDR1 and CDR2 are MDHEN and SYDVKM. Trimming at V came to 1 base and at J to 0 bases, leaving 8 bases not matched to a gene. The CDR3 sequence is 17 residues long. The CDR3 DNA follows: TGTGCCAGCAGTTTATCCCGGGACAGACTTTTGAACACTGAAGCTTTCTTT. Translation: CASSLSRDRLLNTEAFF.

The chain joins TRBV6-4 to TRBJ2-1; 9 nucleotides line up with TRBD2. Germline values: CDR1 MRHNA, CDR2 SNTAGT. There are 15 residues in the CDR3. V was pared by 0 bases and J by 12 bases, with 9 bases of the junction left unmatched. The CDR3 DNA reads TGTGCCAGCAGTGACTCGATGCTGCGGGGGGGCGGGCAGTTCTTC. This encodes CASSDSMLRGGGQFF.

V gene TRBV4-3 combines with J gene TRBJ2-1; 8 bases agree with TRBD2. Trimming removed 3 bases from V and 3 bases from J; junction bases left unmatched: 7. This CDR3 has 16 residues. Germline loops: CDR1 LGHNA, CDR2 YSLEER. The CDR3 spells CASSHDIAGNYNEQFF. CDR3 bases: TGCGCCAGCAGCCATGACATAGCGGGAAACTACAATGAGCAGTTCTTC.

V gene TRBV12-3 or TRBV12-4 combines with J gene TRBJ1-5, with 9 bases aligning to TRBD1. The CDR3 is made up of 13 amino acids. V lost 9 bases to trimming and J lost 7 bases; unmatched junction nucleotides: 7. CDR3 DNA sequence: TGTGCCAGTCAACAGGGGGCATGGCAGCCCCAGCATTTT. This encodes CASQQGAWQPQHF.